This TCR beta chain was sequenced in a study of T cell responses to AZD1222 COVID-19 vaccine. Study-wide background: Doses given second, at about 4 or about 12 weeks, were pooled. Findings and limits, study-wide: None of the repertoires were sampled until the peak T cell response had passed.

A remark on this clone: Its antigen is unidentified.

Profiling relied on immunoSEQ multiplex PCR, and the TCRdb table lists in-frame clones only, not all of them. Among fewer than 130,000 clones listed, 80% to 95% were seen once. Per germline, CDR1 MNHEY and CDR2 SVGAGI. Trimming shortened V by 8 bases and J by 4 bases, and 14 bases separated the two germline ends. The CDR3 has 13 amino acids. Material: peripheral blood, obtained on day 0 of AZD1222 vaccination. The receptor was isolated from an adult in good health. This chain uses TRBV6-5 with TRBJ1-1, with D unresolved. In DNA, the CDR3 is TGTGCCAGCCTAATGGCGAGTGGCACTGAAGCTTTCTTT. Protein sequence: CASLMASGTEAFF.